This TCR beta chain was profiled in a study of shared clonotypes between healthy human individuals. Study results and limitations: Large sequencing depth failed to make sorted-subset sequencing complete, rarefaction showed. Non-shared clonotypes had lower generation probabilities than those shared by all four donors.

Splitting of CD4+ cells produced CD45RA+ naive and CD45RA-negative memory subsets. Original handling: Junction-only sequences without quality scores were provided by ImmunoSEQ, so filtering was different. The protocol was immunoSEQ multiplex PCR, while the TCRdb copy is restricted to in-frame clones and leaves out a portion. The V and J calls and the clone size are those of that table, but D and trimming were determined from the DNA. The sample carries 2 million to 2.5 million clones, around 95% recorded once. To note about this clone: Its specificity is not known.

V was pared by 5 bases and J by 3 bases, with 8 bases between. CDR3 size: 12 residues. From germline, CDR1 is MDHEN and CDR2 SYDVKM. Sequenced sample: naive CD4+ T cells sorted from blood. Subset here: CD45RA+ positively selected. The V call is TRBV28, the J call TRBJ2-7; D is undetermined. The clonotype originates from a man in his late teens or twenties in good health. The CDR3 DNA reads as TGTGCCAGCAGTACCAGGATCTACGAGCAGTACTTC. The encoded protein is CASSTRIYEQYF. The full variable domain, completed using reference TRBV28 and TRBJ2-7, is DVKVTQSSRYLVKRTGEKVFLECVQDMDHENMFWYRQDPGLGLRLIYFSYDVKMKEKGDIPEGYSVSREKKERFSLILESASTNQTSMYLCASSTRIYEQYFGPGTRLTVT.